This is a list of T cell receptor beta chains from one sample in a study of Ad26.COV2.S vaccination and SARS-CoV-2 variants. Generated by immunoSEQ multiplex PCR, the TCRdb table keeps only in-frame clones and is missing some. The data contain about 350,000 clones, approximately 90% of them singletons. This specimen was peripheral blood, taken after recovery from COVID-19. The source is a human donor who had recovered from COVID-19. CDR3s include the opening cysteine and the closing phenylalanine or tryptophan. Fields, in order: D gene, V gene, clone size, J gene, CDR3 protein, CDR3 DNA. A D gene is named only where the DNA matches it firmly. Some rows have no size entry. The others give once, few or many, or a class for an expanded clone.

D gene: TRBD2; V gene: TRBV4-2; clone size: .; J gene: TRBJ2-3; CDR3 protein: CASSQDERGTDTQYF; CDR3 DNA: TGTGCCAGCAGCCAAGATGAGCGGGGGACAGATACGCAGTATTTT
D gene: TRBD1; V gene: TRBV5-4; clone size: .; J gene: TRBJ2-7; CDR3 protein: CASSYRQGHYEQYF; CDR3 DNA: TGTGCCAGCAGCTACAGACAGGGCCACTACGAGCAGTACTTC
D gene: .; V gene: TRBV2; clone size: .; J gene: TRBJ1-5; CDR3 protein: CASNRGEAPNQPQHF; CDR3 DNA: TGTGCCAGCAACAGAGGGGAAGCCCCCAATCAGCCCCAGCATTTT
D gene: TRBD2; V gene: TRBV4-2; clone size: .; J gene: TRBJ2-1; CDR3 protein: CASSAAPSGGPGNEQFF; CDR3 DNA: TGTGCCAGCAGCGCCGCCCCTAGCGGGGGGCCCGGCAATGAGCAGTTCTTC
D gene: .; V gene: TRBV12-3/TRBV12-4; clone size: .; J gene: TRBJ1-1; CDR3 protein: CASSLRATEAFF; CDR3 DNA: TGTGCCAGCAGCCTTCGGGCCACTGAAGCTTTCTTT
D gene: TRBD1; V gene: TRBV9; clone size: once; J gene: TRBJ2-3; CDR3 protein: CASSAGTGPDTQYF; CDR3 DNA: TGTGCCAGCAGCGCTGGGACAGGACCAGATACGCAGTATTTT
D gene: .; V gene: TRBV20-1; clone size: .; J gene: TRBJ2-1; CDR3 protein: CSGVYGEQFF; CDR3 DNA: TGCAGTGGAGTTTATGGTGAGCAGTTCTTC
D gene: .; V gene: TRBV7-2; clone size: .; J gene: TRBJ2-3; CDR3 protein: CASSPMGRGLAADTQYF; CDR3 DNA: TGTGCCAGCAGCCCGATGGGGCGGGGGCTAGCGGCAGATACGCAGTATTTT
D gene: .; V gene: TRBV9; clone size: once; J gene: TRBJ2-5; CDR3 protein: CASSPVGVETQYF; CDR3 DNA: TGTGCCAGCAGTCCGGTGGGCGTGGAGACCCAGTACTTC
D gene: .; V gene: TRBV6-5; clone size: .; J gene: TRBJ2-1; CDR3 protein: CASRNRVNEQFF; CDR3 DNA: TGTGCCAGCAGAAACAGAGTCAATGAGCAGTTCTTC
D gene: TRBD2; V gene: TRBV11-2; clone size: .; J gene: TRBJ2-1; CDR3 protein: CASSSSGGSNEQFF; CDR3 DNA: TGTGCCAGCAGCTCTAGCGGGGGGAGCAATGAGCAGTTCTTC
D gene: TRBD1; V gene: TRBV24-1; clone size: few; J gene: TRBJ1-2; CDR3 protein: CATSDSRTGYGYTF; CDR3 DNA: TGTGCCACCAGTGATTCCCGGACAGGCTATGGCTACACCTTC
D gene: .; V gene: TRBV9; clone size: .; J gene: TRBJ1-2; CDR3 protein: CASSEGGNYGYTF; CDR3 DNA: TGTGCCAGCAGCGAGGGGGGAAACTATGGCTACACCTTC
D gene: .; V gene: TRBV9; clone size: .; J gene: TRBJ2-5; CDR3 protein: CASSGGQGETQYF; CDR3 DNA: TGTGCCAGCAGCGGGGGCCAGGGGGAGACCCAGTACTTC
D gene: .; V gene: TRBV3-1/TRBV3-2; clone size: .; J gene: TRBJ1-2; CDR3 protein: CASSQVSRAGDYGYTF; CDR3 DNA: TGTGCCAGCAGCCAAGTATCCAGGGCCGGTGACTATGGCTACACCTTC
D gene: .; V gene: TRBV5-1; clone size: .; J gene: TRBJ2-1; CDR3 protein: CASSSGILGTYNEQFF; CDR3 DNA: TGCGCCAGCAGCTCAGGGATCCTGGGTACCTACAATGAGCAGTTCTTC
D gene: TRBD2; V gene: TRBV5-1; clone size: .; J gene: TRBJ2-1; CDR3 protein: CASSTSGGAYNEQFF; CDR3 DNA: TGCGCCAGCAGCACTAGCGGGGGGGCGTACAATGAGCAGTTCTTC